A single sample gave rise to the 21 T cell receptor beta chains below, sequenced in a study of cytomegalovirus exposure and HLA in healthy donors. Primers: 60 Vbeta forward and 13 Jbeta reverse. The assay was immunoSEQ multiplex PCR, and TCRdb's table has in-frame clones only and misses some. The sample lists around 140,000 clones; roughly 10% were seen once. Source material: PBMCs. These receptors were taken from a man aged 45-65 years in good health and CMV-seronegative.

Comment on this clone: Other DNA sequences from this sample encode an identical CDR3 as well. CDR3 DNA sequence: TGTGCCTGGAACTACCCGGCAGCACCAAACTATGGCTACACCTTC. Protein product: CAWNYPAAPNYGYTF. V gene TRBV30 combines with J gene TRBJ1-2; D unclear. The germline V gene has CDR1 GTSNPN and CDR2 SVGIG (reference sequence). The V gene lost 4 bases and the J gene lost 2 bases, with 17 bases spanning the gap. CDR3 length: 15 amino acids.

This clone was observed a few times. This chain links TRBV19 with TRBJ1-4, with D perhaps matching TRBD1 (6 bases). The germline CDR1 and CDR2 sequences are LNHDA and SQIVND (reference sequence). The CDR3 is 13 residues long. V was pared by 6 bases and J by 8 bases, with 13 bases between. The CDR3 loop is CASSPTGNEKLFF. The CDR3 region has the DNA TGTGCCAGTAGCCCCACAGGGAACGAAAAACTGTTTTTT.

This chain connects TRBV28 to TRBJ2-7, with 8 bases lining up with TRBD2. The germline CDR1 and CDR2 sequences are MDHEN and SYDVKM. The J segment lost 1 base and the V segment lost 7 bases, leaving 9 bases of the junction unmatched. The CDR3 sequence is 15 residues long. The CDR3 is CASTRSGSKSYEQYF. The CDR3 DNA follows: TGTGCCAGCACCCGCAGCGGGAGTAAATCCTACGAGCAGTACTTC. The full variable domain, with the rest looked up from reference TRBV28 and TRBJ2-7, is DVKVTQSSRYLVKRTGEKVFLECVQDMDHENMFWYRQDPGLGLRLIYFSYDVKMKEKGDIPEGYSVSREKKERFSLILESASTNQTSMYLCASTRSGSKSYEQYFGPGTRLTVT.

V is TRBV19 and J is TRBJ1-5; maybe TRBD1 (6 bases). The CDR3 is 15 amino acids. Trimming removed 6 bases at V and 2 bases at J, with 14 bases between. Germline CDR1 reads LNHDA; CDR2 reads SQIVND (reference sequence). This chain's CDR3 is CASSDTGSGNQPQHF. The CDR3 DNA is TGTGCCAGTAGCGATACAGGGTCCGGCAATCAGCCCCAGCATTTT.

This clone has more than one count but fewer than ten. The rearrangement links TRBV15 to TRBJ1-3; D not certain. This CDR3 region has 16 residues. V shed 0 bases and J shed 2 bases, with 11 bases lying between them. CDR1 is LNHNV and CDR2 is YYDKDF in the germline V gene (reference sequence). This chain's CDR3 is CATSRDRAGAGNTIYF. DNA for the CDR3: TGTGCCACCAGCAGAGATAGGGCGGGAGCTGGAAACACCATATATTTT. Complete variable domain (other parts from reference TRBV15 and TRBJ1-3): DAMVIQNPRYQVTQFGKPVTLSCSQTLNHNVMYWYQQKSSQAPKLLFHYYDKDFNNEADTPDNFQSRRPNTSFCFLDIRSPGLGDTAMYLCATSRDRAGAGNTIYFGEGSWLTVV.

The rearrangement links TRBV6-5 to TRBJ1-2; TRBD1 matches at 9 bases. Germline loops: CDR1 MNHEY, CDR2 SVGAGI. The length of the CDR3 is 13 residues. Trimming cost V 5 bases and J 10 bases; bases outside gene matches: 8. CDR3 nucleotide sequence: TGTGCCAGCAGTCTTACCGGACAGGGGCACTACACCTTC. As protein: CASSLTGQGHYTF.

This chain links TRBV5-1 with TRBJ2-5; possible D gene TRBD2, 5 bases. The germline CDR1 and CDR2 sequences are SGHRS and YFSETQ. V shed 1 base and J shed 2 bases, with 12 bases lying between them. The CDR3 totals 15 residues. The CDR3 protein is CASSLSQRIQETQYF. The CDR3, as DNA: TGCGCCAGCAGCTTGAGCCAGCGGATACAAGAGACCCAGTACTTC.

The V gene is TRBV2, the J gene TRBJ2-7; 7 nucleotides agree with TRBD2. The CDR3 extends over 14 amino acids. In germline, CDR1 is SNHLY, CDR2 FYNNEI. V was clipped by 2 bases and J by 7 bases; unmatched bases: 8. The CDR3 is CASSELAAVGEQYF. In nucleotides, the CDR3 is TGTGCCAGCAGTGAACTAGCGGCGGTGGGAGAGCAGTACTTC.

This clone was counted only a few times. CDR3 DNA sequence: TGTGCCAGCGGAGGGGCCGCCTACGAGCAGTACTTC. Protein sequence: CASGGAAYEQYF. This chain connects TRBV11-2 to TRBJ2-7; maybe TRBD2 (6 bases). Trimming pared 8 bases from V and 2 bases from J, leaving 10 bases between. Germline CDR1 reads SGHAT; CDR2 reads FQNNGV. CDR3 length: 12 amino acids.

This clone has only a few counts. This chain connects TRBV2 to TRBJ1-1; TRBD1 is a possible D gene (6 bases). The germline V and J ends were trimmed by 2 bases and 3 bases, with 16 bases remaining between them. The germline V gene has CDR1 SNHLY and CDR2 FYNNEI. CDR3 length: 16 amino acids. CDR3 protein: CASSESARGWDTEAFF. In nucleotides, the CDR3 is TGTGCCAGCAGTGAAAGCGCCAGGGGCTGGGACACTGAAGCTTTCTTT.

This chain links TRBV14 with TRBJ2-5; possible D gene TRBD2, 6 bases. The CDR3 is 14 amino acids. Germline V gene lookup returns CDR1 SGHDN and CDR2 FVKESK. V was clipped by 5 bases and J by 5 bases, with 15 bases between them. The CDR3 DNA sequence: TGTGCCAGCAGCTATGCGGCTAGCGAGGAGACCCAGTACTTC. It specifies CASSYAASEETQYF.

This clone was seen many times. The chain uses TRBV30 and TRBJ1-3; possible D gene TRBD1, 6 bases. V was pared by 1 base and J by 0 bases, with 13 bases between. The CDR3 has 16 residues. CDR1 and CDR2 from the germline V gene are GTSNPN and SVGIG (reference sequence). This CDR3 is CAWSGLQGHSGNTIYF. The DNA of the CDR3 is TGTGCCTGGAGTGGCCTACAGGGCCACTCTGGAAACACCATATATTTT.

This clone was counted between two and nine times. Here the CDR3 reads CAWSRGISNTEAFF. In nucleotides, the CDR3 is TGTGCCTGGTCCCGGGGGATCTCGAACACTGAAGCTTTCTTT. V gene TRBV30 combines with J gene TRBJ1-1, with a weak D call TRBD1 (5 bases). V was clipped by 5 bases and J by 1 base, with 14 bases between them. Germline V lookup: CDR1 GTSNPN, CDR2 SVGIG (reference sequence). CDR3 length: 14 residues.

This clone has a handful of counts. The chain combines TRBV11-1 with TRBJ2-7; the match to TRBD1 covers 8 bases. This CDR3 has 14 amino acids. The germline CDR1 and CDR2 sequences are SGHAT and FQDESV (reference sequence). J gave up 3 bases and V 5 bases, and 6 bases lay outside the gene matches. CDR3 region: CASSLSTGDYEQYF. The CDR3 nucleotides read TGTGCCAGCAGCCTCTCGACAGGGGACTACGAGCAGTACTTC.

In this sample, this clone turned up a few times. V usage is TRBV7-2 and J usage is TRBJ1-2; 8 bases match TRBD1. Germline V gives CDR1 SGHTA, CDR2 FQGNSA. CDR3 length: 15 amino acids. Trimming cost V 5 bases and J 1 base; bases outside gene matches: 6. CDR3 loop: CASSEGQAYNYGYTF. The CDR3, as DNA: TGTGCCAGCAGCGAGGGACAGGCCTATAACTATGGCTACACCTTC. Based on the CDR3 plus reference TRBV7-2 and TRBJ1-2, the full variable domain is GAGVSQSPSNKVTEKGKDVELRCDPISGHTALYWYRQSLGQGLEFLIYFQGNSAPDKSGLPSDRFSAERTGGSVSTLTIQRTQQEDSAVYLCASSEGQAYNYGYTFGSGTRLTVV.

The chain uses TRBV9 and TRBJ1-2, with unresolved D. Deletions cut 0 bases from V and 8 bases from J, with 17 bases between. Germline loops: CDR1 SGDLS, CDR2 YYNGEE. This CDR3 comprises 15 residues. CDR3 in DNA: TGTGCCAGCAGCGTAGCTCTACTCGGGAGTCGGGGCTACACCTTC. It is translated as CASSVALLGSRGYTF.

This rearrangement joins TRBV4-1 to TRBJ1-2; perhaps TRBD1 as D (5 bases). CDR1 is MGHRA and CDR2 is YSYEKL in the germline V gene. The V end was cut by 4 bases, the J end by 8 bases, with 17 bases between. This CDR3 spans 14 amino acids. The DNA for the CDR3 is TGCGCCAGCAGCCCCGTCGGGGGACTCGACGGCTACACCTTC. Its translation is CASSPVGGLDGYTF.

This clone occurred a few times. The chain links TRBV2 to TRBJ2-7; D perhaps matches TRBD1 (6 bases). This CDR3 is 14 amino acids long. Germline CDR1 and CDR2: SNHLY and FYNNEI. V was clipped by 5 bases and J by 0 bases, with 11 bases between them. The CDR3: CASSPQGSSYEQYF. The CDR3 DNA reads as TGTGCCAGCAGTCCTCAGGGGTCCTCCTACGAGCAGTACTTC.

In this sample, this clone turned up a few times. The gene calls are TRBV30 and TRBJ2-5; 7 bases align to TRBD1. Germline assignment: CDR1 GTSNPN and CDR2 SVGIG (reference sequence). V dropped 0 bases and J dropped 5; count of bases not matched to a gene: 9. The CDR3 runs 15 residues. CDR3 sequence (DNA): TGTGCCTGGAGTGTGGTTTTAGGGGGCTTGGAGACCCAGTACTTC. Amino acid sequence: CAWSVVLGGLETQYF.

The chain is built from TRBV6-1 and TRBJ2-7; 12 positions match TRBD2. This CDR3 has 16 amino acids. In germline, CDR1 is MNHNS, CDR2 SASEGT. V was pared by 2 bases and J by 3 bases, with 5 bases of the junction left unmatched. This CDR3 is CASSEKRTSGIYEQYF. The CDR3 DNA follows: TGTGCCAGCAGTGAAAAACGGACTAGCGGGATCTACGAGCAGTACTTC.

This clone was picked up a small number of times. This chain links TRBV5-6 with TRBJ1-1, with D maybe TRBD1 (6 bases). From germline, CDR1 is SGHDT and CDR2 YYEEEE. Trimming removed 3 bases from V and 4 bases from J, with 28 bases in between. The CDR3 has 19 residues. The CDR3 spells CASSYSLGGGLGLGTEAFF. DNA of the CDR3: TGTGCCAGCAGCTACTCCCTGGGAGGGGGTCTGGGTTTGGGCACTGAAGCTTTCTTT.